The 14 T cell receptor beta chains in this list originate from one sample, sequenced in a study of OX40 agonist ivuxolimab in advanced cancers. Clones were sequenced by immunoSEQ multiplex PCR, and TCRdb holds only the in-frame ones, with some missing. The sample carries about 80,000 clones, roughly 84% recorded once. This sample comprised CD4+ or CD8+ T cells sorted from blood, obtained in a trial of the OX40 agonist ivuxolimab. These receptors originate from an adult with an advanced solid tumor such as melanoma, head and neck, liver or kidney cancer.

The genes are TRBV28 and TRBJ2-7; 12 nucleotides line up with TRBD1. V gave up 6 bases and J gave up 6 bases; unmatched junction bases: 9. The V gene's germline CDR1 is MDHEN and CDR2 SYDVKM. The CDR3 loop spans 15 amino acids. The chain's CDR3 is CASSPRGTGGREQYF. In DNA, the CDR3 is TGTGCCAGCAGCCCCCGGGGGACAGGGGGCCGCGAGCAGTACTTC.

This clone was picked up one time. V and J are TRBV6-1 and TRBJ1-1; 7 nucleotides line up with TRBD1. This CDR3 is built from 13 residues. Germline V gene sequence: CDR1 MNHNS, CDR2 SASEGT. V was pared by 3 bases and J by 7 bases, with 5 bases of the junction left unmatched. In nucleotides, the CDR3 is TGTGCCAGCAGTGACAGGGGGAGAGGTGAAGCTTTCTTT. Residues: CASSDRGRGEAFF.

The J gene is TRBJ2-7, the V gene TRBV30, with 9 bases that match TRBD2. CDR1 is GTSNPN, CDR2 SVGIG, per germline (reference sequence). This CDR3 contains 14 residues. Losses at the gene ends were 7 bases for V and 0 bases for J; bases not matched to a gene: 7. The chain's CDR3 is CAFRRTSASYEQYF. CDR3 DNA: TGTGCCTTTCGGCGGACTAGCGCCTCCTACGAGCAGTACTTC. The variable domain in full, completed from reference TRBV30 and TRBJ2-7, reads SQTIHQWPATLVQPVGSPLSLECTVEGTSNPNLYWYRQAAGRGLQLLFYSVGIGQISSEVPQNLSASRPQDRQFILSSKKLLLSDSGFYLCAFRRTSASYEQYFGPGTRLTVT.

This chain uses TRBV28 with TRBJ1-2; tentatively, D is TRBD1 (5 bases). Trimming removed 5 bases from V and 4 bases from J, with 20 bases in between. This CDR3 has 16 amino acids. Per the germline V gene, CDR1 is MDHEN and CDR2 is SYDVKM. In DNA, the CDR3 is TGTGCCAGCAGTGCTGGAGGTGGTGGGGGATCCTATGGCTACACCTTC. This codes for CASSAGGGGGSYGYTF.

The V call is TRBV7-9, the J call TRBJ2-5; D is possibly TRBD1 (6 bases). From germline, CDR1 is SEHNR and CDR2 FQNEAQ (reference sequence). CDR3 size: 13 residues. Trimming shortened V by 6 bases and J by 5 bases, and 13 bases separated the two germline ends. CDR3 coding DNA: TGTGCCAGCAGTATACAGGGTAGCGAGACCCAGTACTTC. Residues: CASSIQGSETQYF.

This clone occurred once. The chain employs TRBV7-2 and TRBJ1-3; D may be TRBD1 (6 bases). Trimming cost V 1 base and J 3 bases, with 10 bases left between them. Germline-derived CDR1 and CDR2 are SGHTA and FQGNSA. The CDR3 contains 15 residues. The CDR3 here is CASSLEGGRGNTIYF. DNA for the CDR3: TGTGCCAGCAGCTTAGAAGGGGGGCGTGGAAACACCATATATTTT.

The CDR3 here is CASSRSPNQPQHF. In DNA form, the CDR3 reads TGTGCCAGCAGCCGCAGCCCGAATCAGCCCCAGCATTTT. This chain uses TRBV11-2 with TRBJ1-5; D ambiguous. V gave up 5 bases and J gave up 4 bases, with 9 bases separating them. CDR1 is SGHAT, CDR2 FQNNGV, per germline. The CDR3 extends over 13 amino acids.

The chain uses TRBV28 and TRBJ1-3, with unresolved D. With 6 bases removed from V and 4 bases from J, the gap between germline ends came to 16 bases. The CDR3 consists of 15 residues. Germline CDR1 reads MDHEN; CDR2 reads SYDVKM. The CDR3 here is CASRPGFSVGNTIYF. CDR3 DNA sequence: TGTGCCAGCAGGCCTGGTTTTTCTGTAGGAAACACCATATATTTT.

This sequence joins TRBV28 and TRBJ2-7, with TRBD1 identical over 7 bases. Germline assignment: CDR1 MDHEN and CDR2 SYDVKM. The junction had 11 bases not matched to a gene; V was cut back by 4 bases and J by 2 bases. The CDR3 runs 16 residues. In DNA form, the CDR3 reads TGTGCCAGCAGTTCGTACAAGGGACAGAAGGCCTACGAGCAGTACGTC. It encodes CASSSYKGQKAYEQYV.

V usage is TRBV18 and J usage is TRBJ2-1; D not certain. Looked up from germline, CDR1 is KGHSH and CDR2 is LQKENI. The V end was cut by 0 bases, the J end by 2 bases, with 5 bases between. The CDR3 is 14 residues long. The CDR3 reads CASSPPATYNEQFF. DNA for the CDR3: TGTGCCAGCTCACCACCAGCTACCTACAATGAGCAGTTCTTC.

This rearrangement joins TRBV7-2 to TRBJ2-7; 10 nucleotides align to TRBD2. V dropped 8 bases and J dropped 7; count of bases not matched to a gene: 11. Germline-derived CDR1 and CDR2 are SGHTA and FQGNSA. The CDR3 extends over 14 amino acids. CDR3 bases: TGTGCCAGCGCTGAGGGACTAGCGCCCCCGGAGCAGTACTTC. Its translation is CASAEGLAPPEQYF.

The chain has TRBV28 and TRBJ2-5; tentatively, D is TRBD1 or TRBD2 (5 bases each). CDR3 length equals 14 residues. V gave up 6 bases and J gave up 8 bases, with 19 bases separating them. Germline CDR1 and CDR2: MDHEN and SYDVKM. In DNA form, the CDR3 reads TGTGCCAGCAGGACTACGGGACCCGTGGGCACCCAGTACTTC. This codes for CASRTTGPVGTQYF.

This clone was counted once. V gene TRBV19 combines with J gene TRBJ1-2; D gene uncertain. Germline V gene lookup returns CDR1 LNHDA and CDR2 SQIVND (reference sequence). CDR3 length: 12 amino acids. The V end was cut by 7 bases, the J end by 8 bases, with 14 bases between. CDR3 sequence (DNA): TGTGCCAGTATAAGATGGGGAAGCGGCTACACCTTC. Encoded protein: CASIRWGSGYTF. The variable domain in full, completed from reference TRBV19 and TRBJ1-2, reads DGGITQSPKYLFRKEGQNVTLSCEQNLNHDAMYWYRQDPGQGLRLIYYSQIVNDFQKGDIAEGYSVSREKKESFPLTVTSAQKNPTAFYLCASIRWGSGYTFGSGTRLTVV.

The rearrangement joins TRBV29-1 to TRBJ1-5, with 8 positions matching TRBD1. Trimming took 4 bases from V and 4 from J; bases not matched to a gene: 9. The CDR3 contains 15 residues. CDR1 and CDR2 from the germline V gene are SQVTM and ANQGSEA. The CDR3 DNA sequence: TGCAGCGTTGGCGAGTCTGGACAGGGAAATCAGCCCCAGCATTTT. This codes for CSVGESGQGNQPQHF.